Below are 4 T cell receptor beta chains sequenced from a single sample in a study of response to subunit inactivated influenza vaccine (dated by TCRdb to about 2018). Libraries were built with RT-PCR. TCRdb lists the instrument as Illumina HiSeq 2500. The raw public reads went through TCRdb reprocessing: fastp at Q25, MiXCR clone calling, in-frame beta chains kept. Each entry is one CDR3 protein sequence, shown with its most common DNA and genes. Within this sample are roughly 630,000 distinct CDR3 sequences, with roughly 15% of them counted one time only. Approximately 7.6% of the sample belongs to the ten largest clones. This specimen was PBMCs from blood, taken roughly 2 weeks before vaccination. The receptors come from a man in his forties or fifties who received an inactivated influenza vaccine. Donor details come from another sample of the same person, matched by shared clones.

This clonotype has just a few counts. V usage is TRBV6-1 and J usage is TRBJ2-1; TRBD2 is a possible D gene (5 bases). The CDR3 totals 18 residues. Germline V lookup: CDR1 MNHNS, CDR2 SASEGT. Between the trimmed V and J ends, which lost 8 bases and 2 bases, there was a span of 25 bases. CDR3 sequence reads: CASLPWQERNDTYNEQFF. CDR3 DNA: TGTGCCAGCTTACCTTGGCAAGAGCGGAACGATACCTACAATGAGCAGTTCTTC.

This clonotype turned up a few times. The chain is built from TRBV5-1 and TRBJ1-1, with D unclear. V gave up 0 bases and J gave up 0 bases, with 12 bases separating them. The CDR3 consists of 16 residues. Germline CDR1 SGHRS, CDR2 YFSETQ. The CDR3 is CASSLGVIYMNTEAFF. DNA for the CDR3: TGCGCCAGCAGCTTGGGGGTTATCTACATGAACACTGAAGCTTTCTTT.

This clonotype has just a few counts. The V gene is TRBV29-1, the J gene TRBJ1-1, with a weak D call TRBD1 (5 bases). The V gene's germline CDR1 is SQVTM and CDR2 ANQGSEA. Trimming took off 5 bases at V and 6 bases at J, with 16 bases between the two ends. The CDR3 loop spans 13 amino acids. CDR3 nucleotide sequence: TGCAGCGTTAATTTTTACAGGAAATCTGAAGCTTTCTTT. It encodes CSVNFYRKSEAFF.

The rearrangement links TRBV12-3 or TRBV12-4 to TRBJ1-1; D is undetermined. V lost 7 bases and J lost 0, with 12 bases in between. This CDR3 is built from 14 residues. CDR3 region: CASTSRIMNTEAFF. The CDR3 DNA reads as TGTGCCAGCACCTCCAGGATCATGAACACTGAAGCTTTCTTT.